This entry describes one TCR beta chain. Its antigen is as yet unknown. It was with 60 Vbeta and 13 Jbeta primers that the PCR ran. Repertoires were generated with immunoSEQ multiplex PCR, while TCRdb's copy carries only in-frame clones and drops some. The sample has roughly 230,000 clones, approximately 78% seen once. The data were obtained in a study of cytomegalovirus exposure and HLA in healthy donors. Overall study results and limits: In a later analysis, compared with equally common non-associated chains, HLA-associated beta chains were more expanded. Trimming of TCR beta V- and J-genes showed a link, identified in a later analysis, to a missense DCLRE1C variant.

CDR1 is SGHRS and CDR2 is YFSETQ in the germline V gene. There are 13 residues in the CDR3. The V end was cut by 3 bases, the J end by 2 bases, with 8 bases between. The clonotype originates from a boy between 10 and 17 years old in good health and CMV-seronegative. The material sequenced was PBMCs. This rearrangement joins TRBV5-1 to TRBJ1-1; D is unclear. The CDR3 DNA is TGCGCCAGCAGCTCCCTACTTAACACTGAAGCTTTCTTT. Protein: CASSSLLNTEAFF. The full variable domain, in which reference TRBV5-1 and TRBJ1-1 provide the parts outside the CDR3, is KAGVTQTPRYLIKTRGQQVTLSCSPISGHRSVSWYQQTPGQGLQFLFEYFSETQRNKGNFPGRFSGRQFSNSRSEMNVSTLELGDSALYLCASSSLLNTEAFFGQGTRLTVV.